One and the same sample provided the 7 T cell receptor beta chains below, sequenced in a study of neurological immune-mediated disorders. MiXCR was run by TCRdb on the 5' RACE reads, yielding one entry per CDR3 protein. The repertoire includes tens of thousands of distinct CDR3 sequences, roughly 15% of them detected once, and 3% to 4.5% sits in the top ten. The sequenced material came from CD4+ T cells from blood. Receptor source: a woman between 55 and 75 years old with HTLV-1-associated myelopathy (HAM/TSP).

The table lists this clonotype with many counts. The gene calls are TRBV4-1 and TRBJ2-1; 9 bases align to TRBD1. This CDR3 spans 17 amino acids. The V segment lost 2 bases and the J segment 7 bases; nucleotides outside the gene matches: 12. Per germline, CDR1 MGHRA and CDR2 YSYEKL. The CDR3 region has the DNA TGCGCCAGCAGCCAACCAGTCAGACAGGGGGAAGAGAATGAGCAGTTCTTC. Protein: CASSQPVRQGEENEQFF.

The sample holds many counts of this clonotype. V usage is TRBV3-1 and J usage is TRBJ2-2, with 12 bases aligning to TRBD2. With V trimmed by 3 bases and J by 7 bases, 9 bases remained unmatched. The germline V gene has CDR1 LGHDT and CDR2 YNNKEL (reference sequence). The CDR3 has 17 amino acids. CDR3 nucleotide sequence: TGTGCCAGCAGCCAGAGGCCTAGCGGGGGGGCTGACGGGGAGCTGTTTTTT. It specifies CASSQRPSGGADGELFF.

This clonotype was picked up many times. The rearrangement links TRBV11-2 to TRBJ2-7; D might be TRBD1 or TRBD2, each matching 5 bases. The CDR3 runs 14 residues. Trimming stripped 5 bases from V and 2 bases from J, with 13 bases between. CDR1 and CDR2 from the germline V gene are SGHAT and FQNNGV. The CDR3 loop is CASSPGTGAYEQYF. The CDR3 DNA follows: TGTGCCAGCAGCCCCGGGACGGGCGCCTACGAGCAGTACTTC.

This clonotype was recorded many times. The rearrangement links TRBV6-2 or TRBV6-3 to TRBJ2-1, with D perhaps being TRBD1 or TRBD2 (6 bases each). Germline-derived CDR1 and CDR2 are MNHEY and SVGEGT. The CDR3 runs 14 residues. V gave up 6 bases and J gave up 6 bases, with 15 bases separating them. CDR3: CASSFPGAVNEQFF. The CDR3 nucleotides read TGTGCCAGCAGCTTCCCGGGGGCCGTCAATGAGCAGTTCTTC.

This clonotype was recorded many times. This chain connects TRBV5-1 to TRBJ1-6; no clear D gene. The V end was cut by 4 bases, the J end by 0 bases, with 8 bases between. CDR3 length equals 15 residues. Germline CDR1 and CDR2: SGHRS and YFSETQ. CDR3 in amino acids: CASSPGSSYNSPLHF. The CDR3 DNA follows: TGCGCCAGCAGCCCCGGGAGCTCCTATAATTCACCCCTCCACTTT.

In this sample, this clonotype turned up many times. The chain employs TRBV7-6 and TRBJ2-1, with 11 bases that match TRBD2. V dropped 2 bases and J dropped 2; count of bases not matched to a gene: 5. The CDR3 is 17 amino acids. Germline CDR1 reads SGHVS; CDR2 reads FNYEAQ. The CDR3 nucleotides are TGTGCCAGCAGCTTATTCGGGACTAGCGGCACCTACAATGAGCAGTTCTTC. Translating gives CASSLFGTSGTYNEQFF. The full variable domain, completed using reference TRBV7-6 and TRBJ2-1, is GAGVSQSPRYKVTKRGQDVALRCDPISGHVSLYWYRQALGQGPEFLTYFNYEAQQDKSGLPNDRFSAERPEGSISTLTIQRTEQRDSAMYRCASSLFGTSGTYNEQFFGPGTRLTVL.

J is TRBJ1-5 and V is TRBV20-1, with TRBD1 matching over 7 bases. The CDR3 is made up of 16 amino acids. V shed 0 bases, J shed 4 bases, and the junction held 9 bases outside the gene matches. Germline V lookup: CDR1 DFQATT, CDR2 SNEGSKA (reference sequence). The CDR3 sequence is CSARDETGEVNQPQHF. The CDR3 DNA reads TGCAGTGCTAGAGATGAAACAGGGGAGGTAAATCAGCCCCAGCATTTT.